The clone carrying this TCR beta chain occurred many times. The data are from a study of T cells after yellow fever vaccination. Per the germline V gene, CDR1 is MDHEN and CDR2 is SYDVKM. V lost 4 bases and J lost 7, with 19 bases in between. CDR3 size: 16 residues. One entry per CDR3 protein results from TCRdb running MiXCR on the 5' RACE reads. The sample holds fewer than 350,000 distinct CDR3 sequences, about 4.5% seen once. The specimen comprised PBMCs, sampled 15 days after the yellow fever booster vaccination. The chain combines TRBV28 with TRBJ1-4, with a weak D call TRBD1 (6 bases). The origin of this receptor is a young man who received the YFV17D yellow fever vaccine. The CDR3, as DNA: TGTGCCAGCAGTTCCCCCCGGAGGGGGGGCCCTGAAAAACTGTTTTTT. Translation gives CASSSPRRGGPEKLFF.